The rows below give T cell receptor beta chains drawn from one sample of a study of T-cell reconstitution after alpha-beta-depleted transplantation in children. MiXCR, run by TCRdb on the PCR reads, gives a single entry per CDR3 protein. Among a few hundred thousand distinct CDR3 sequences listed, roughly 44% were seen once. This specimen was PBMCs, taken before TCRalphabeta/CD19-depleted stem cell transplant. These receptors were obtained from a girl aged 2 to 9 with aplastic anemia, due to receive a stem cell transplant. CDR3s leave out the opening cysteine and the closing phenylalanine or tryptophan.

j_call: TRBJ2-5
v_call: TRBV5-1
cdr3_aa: ASSPRATQETQY

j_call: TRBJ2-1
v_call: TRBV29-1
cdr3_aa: SVVTSGLSYNEQF

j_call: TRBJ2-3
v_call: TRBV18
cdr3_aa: ASSRLAGGPVDTQY

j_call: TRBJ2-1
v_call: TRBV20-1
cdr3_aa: SATGGGNEQF

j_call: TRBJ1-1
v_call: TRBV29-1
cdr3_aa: SVVNRVTEAF

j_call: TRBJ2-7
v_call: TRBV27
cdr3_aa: ASSFLSGEQY

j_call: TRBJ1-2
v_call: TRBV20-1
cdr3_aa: SARDTGGGYT

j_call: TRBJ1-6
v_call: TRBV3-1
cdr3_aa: ASKTGEGSPLH

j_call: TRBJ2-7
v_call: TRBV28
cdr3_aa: ASKAGTVPYEQY

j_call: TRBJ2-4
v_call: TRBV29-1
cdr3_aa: SAIIAGGAFANIQY

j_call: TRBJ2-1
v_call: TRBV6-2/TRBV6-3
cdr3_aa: ASSYGLAGLAGSEQF

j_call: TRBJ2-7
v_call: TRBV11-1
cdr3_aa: ASSSDGTSGRASFYEQY

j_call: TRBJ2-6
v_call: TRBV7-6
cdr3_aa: ASSPIPGQSSGANVLT

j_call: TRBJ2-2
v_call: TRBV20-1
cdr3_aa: SARDGGPGLPGELF

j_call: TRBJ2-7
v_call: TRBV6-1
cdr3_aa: ASSALDGGGSIPYEQY

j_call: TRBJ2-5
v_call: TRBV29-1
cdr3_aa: SVEFQQKETQY

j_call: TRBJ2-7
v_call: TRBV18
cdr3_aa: ASSPTSGGAYEQY

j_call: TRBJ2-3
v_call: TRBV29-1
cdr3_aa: SVGRLGPEGADTQY

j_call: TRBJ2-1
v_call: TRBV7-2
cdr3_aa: ASSLVLGGEQF

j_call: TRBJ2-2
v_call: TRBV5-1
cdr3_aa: ASTSTGELF

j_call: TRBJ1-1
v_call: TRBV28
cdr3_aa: ASSTRTGGLRAF

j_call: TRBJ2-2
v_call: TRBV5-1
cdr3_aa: ASTLGLAKTGELF

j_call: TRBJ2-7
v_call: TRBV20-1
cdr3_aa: SAILVDTYEQY

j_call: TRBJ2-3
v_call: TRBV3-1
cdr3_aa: ASSQDALRTDTQY

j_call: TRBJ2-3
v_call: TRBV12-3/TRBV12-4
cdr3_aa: ASSLATKTDTQY

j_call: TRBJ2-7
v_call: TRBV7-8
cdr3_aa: ASSSLERDWTSYEQY

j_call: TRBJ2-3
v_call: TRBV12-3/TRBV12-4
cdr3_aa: ASSLGSQY

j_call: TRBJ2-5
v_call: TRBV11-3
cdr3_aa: ASSRGWQETQY

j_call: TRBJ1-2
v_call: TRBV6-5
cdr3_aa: ASSYSQTNYGYT

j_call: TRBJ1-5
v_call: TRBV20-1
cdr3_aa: SATETGQPQH

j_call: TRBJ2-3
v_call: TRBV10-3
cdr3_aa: APHPSTDTQY

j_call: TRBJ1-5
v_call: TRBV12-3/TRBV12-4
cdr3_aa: ASTEQGAQSGQPQH

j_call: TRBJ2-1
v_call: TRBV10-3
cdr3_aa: AIRLQGGSSYNEQF

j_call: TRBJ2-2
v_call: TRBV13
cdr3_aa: ASRNPTGNTGELF

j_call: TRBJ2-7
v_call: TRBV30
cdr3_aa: AWSPGTGPYEQY

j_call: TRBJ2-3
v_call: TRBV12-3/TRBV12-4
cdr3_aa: ASSFGGLSTDTQY

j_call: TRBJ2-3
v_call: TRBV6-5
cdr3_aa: ASSYSVKRGGSTDTQY

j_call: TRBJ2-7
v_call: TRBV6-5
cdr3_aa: ASSYGAGKYEQY

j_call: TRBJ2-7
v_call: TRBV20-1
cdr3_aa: SASYRERNYEQY

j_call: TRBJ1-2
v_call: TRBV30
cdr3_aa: AWSVYLESLGYGYT

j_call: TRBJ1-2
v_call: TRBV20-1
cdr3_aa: SARDGSVGDLFNYGYT